A single T cell receptor (beta chain) is shown here with its context. This record comes from a study of blood T cell repertoires in COVID-19. Whole-study context: COVID-19 samples from acute and convalescent phases originated in the United States, Italy and Spain. From T cells, B-cell-depleted T cells, or PBMCs came the material, which was cDNA or gDNA.

Original analysis: Reference gene primers were amplified, and this amplification served to estimate nucleated cell counts. Profiled with immunoSEQ multiplex PCR; TCRdb holds only in-frame clones, not every one. Clone size and V and J calls were adopted from that table, with D and trimming inferred from the DNA. In the table there are about 55,000 clones, around 83% of which are singletons. V gave up 5 bases and J gave up 6 bases; unmatched junction bases: 6. The V gene's germline CDR1 is SGHAT and CDR2 FQNNGV. CDR3 length equals 14 residues. This receptor was obtained from a woman aged 55-69 years with acute or convalescent COVID-19. The source material was peripheral blood. The chain links TRBV11-2 to TRBJ1-2; 10 nucleotides align to TRBD1. The CDR3 DNA reads as TGTGCCAGCAGCCTCGGGACAGGGGTTCATGGCTACACCTTC. Protein: CASSLGTGVHGYTF.